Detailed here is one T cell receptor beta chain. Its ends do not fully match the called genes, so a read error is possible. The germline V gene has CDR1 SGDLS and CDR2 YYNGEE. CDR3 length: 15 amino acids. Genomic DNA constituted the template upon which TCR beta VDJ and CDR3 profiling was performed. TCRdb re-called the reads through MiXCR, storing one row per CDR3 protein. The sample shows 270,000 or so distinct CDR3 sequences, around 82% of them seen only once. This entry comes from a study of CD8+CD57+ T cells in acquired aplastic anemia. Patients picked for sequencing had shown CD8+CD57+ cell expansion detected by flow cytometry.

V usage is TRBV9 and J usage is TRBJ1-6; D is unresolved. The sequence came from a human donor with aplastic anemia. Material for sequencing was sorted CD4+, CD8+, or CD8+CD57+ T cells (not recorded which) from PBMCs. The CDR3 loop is CASSLGVEFSSPLHF. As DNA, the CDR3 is TGTGCCAGCAGCTTAGGAGTGGAGTTTTCTTCACCGCTCCACTTT.